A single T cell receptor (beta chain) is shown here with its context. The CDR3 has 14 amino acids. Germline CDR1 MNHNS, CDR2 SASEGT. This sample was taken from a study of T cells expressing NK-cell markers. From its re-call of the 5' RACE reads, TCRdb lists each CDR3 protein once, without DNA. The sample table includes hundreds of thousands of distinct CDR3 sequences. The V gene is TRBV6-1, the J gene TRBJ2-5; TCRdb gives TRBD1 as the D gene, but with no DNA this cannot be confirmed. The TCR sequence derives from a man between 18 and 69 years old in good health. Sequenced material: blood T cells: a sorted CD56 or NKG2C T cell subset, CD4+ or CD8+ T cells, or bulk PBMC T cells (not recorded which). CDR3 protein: CASAQGGSKGTQYF.